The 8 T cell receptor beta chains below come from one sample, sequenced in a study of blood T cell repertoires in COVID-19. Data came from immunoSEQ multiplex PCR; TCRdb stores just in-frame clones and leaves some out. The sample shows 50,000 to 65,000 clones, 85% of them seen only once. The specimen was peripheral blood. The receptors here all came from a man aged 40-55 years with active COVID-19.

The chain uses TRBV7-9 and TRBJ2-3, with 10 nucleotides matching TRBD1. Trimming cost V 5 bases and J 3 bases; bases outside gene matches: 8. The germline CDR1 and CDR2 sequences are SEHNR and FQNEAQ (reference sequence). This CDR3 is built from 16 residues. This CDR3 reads CASSRRPGQGTDTQYF. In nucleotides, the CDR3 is TGTGCCAGCAGCCGTCGACCGGGACAGGGGACAGATACGCAGTATTTT.

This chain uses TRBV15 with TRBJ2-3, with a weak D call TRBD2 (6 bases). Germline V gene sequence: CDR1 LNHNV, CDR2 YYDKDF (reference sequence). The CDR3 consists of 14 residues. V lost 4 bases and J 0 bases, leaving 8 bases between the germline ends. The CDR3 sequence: CATSTGTSTDTQYF. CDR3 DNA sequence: TGTGCCACCAGCACCGGGACTAGCACAGATACGCAGTATTTT.

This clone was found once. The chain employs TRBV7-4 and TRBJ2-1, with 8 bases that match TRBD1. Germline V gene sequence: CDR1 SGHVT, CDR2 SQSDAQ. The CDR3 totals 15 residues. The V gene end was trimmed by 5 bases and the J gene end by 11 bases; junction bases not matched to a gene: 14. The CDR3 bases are TGTGCCAGCAGCCGTCGCCGTATACAGGGGGTGAAGCAGTTCTTC. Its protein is CASSRRRIQGVKQFF.

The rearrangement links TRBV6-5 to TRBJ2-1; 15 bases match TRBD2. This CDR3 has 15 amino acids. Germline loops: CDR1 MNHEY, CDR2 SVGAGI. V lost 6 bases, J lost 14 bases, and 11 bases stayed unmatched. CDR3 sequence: CASRVRGLAGGREFF. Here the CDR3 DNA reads TGTGCCAGCAGAGTCAGGGGACTAGCGGGAGGTCGGGAGTTCTTC.

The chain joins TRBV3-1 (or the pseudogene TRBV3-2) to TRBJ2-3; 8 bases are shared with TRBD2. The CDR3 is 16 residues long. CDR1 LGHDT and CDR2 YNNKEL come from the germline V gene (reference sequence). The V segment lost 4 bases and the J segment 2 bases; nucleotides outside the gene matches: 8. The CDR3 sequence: CASSPPGTRPTDTQYF. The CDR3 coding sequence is TGTGCCAGCAGCCCACCCGGGACTAGACCCACAGATACGCAGTATTTT.

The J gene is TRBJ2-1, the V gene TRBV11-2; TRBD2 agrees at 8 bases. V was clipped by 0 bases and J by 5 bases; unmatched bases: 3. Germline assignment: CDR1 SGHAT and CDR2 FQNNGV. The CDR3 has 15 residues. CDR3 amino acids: CASSLEGLGNNEQFF. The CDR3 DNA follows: TGTGCCAGCAGCTTAGAGGGACTAGGCAACAATGAGCAGTTCTTC.

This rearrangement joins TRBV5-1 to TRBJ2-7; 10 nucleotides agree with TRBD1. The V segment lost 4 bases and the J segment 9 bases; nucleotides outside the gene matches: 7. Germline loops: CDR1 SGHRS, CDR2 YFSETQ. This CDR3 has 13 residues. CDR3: CASSPGTGEGQYF. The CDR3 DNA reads TGCGCCAGCAGCCCTGGGACAGGGGAAGGGCAGTACTTC. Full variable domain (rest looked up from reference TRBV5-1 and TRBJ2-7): KAGVTQTPRYLIKTRGQQVTLSCSPISGHRSVSWYQQTPGQGLQFLFEYFSETQRNKGNFPGRFSGRQFSNSRSEMNVSTLELGDSALYLCASSPGTGEGQYFGPGTRLTVT.

The DNA for the CDR3 is TGTGCCAGTAGCCCCATCGGACTAGCGGCATTCAATGAGCAGTTCTTC. It specifies CASSPIGLAAFNEQFF. V and J are TRBV19 and TRBJ2-1; 10 nucleotides match TRBD2. V shed 6 bases and J 6 bases; nucleotides not matched to a gene: 11. This CDR3 is 16 amino acids long. Germline V gene lookup returns CDR1 LNHDA and CDR2 SQIVND (reference sequence).